The present entry profiles one TCR beta chain with its context. Its antigen is not identified. The sample belongs to a study of cytomegalovirus exposure and HLA in healthy donors. Study-wide context: An early release of data contained approximately 85 million unique TCRs, which came from HLA-typed donors.

V trimming: 1 base; J trimming: 6 bases; junction bases outside the gene matches: 4. This CDR3 contains 15 residues. Germline V gene sequence: CDR1 LNHNV, CDR2 YYDKDF (reference sequence). It was with 60 Vbeta and 13 Jbeta primers that the PCR ran. Produced via immunoSEQ multiplex PCR; TCRdb's table is partial and in-frame only. Altogether 200,000 or so clones are present, about 77% being singletons, with the ten largest covering less than 6%. Study-wide points: Presence/absence analysis assumed near-uniform sequencing depth across donors. Within an earlier analysis, most TCR beta V segments proved productive either about 87% or about 30% of the time. In vitro assays verified that a few CMV-associated chains recognized CMV antigens specifically.

The receptor's source is a woman aged 25 to 39 in good health and CMV-seropositive. This rearrangement joins TRBV15 to TRBJ2-2; the match to TRBD1 covers 8 bases. Sequencing was done on a sample of PBMCs. This CDR3 reads CATSRGDRFAGELFF. Here the CDR3 DNA reads TGTGCCACCAGCAGAGGGGACAGGTTCGCCGGGGAGCTGTTTTTT. Filled out from reference TRBV15 and TRBJ2-2, the complete variable domain reads DAMVIQNPRYQVTQFGKPVTLSCSQTLNHNVMYWYQQKSSQAPKLLFHYYDKDFNNEADTPDNFQSRRPNTSFCFLDIRSPGLGDTAMYLCATSRGDRFAGELFFGEGSRLTVL.